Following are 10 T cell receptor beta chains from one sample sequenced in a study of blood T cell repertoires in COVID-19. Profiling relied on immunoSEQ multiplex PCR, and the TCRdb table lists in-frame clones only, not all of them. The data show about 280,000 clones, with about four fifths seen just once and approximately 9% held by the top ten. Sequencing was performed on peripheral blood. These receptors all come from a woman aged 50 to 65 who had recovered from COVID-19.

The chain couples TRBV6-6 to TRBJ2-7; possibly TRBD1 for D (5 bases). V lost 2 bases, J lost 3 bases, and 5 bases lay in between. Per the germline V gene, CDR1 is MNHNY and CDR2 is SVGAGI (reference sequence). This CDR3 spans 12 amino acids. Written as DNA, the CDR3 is TGTGCCAGCAGTTACGACAGCTACGAGCAGTACTTC. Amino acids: CASSYDSYEQYF.

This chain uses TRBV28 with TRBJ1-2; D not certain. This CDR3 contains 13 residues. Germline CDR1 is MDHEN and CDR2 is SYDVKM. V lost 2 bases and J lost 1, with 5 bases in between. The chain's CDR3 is CASSLRVNYGYTF. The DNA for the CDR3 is TGTGCCAGCAGTTTACGGGTTAACTATGGCTACACCTTC.

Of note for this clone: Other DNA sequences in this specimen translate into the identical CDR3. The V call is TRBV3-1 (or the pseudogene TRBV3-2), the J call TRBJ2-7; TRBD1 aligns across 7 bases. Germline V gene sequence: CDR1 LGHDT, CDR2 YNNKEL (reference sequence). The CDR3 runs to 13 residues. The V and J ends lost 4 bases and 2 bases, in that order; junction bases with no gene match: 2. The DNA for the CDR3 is TGTGCCAGCAGCCGACAGGGTGCCTACGAGCAGTACTTC. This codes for CASSRQGAYEQYF.

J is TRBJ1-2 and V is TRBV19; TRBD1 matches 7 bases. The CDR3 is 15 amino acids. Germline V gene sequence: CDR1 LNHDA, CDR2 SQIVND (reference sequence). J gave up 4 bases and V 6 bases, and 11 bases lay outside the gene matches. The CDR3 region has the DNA TGTGCCAGTAGCACGAGCCGGGACAGCCCCTATGGCTACACCTTC. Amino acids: CASSTSRDSPYGYTF.

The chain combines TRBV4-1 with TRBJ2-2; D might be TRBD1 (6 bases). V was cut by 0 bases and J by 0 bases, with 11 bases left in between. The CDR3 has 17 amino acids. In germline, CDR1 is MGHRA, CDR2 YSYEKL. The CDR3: CASSQEGTPTNTGELFF. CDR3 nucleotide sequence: TGCGCCAGCAGCCAAGAGGGGACACCGACGAACACCGGGGAGCTGTTTTTT.

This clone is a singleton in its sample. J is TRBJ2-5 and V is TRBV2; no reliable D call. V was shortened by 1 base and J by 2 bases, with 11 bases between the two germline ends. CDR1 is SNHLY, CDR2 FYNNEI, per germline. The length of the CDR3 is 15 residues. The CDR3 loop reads CASSEDELRQETQYF. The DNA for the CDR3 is TGTGCCAGCAGTGAAGACGAACTGAGGCAAGAGACCCAGTACTTC.

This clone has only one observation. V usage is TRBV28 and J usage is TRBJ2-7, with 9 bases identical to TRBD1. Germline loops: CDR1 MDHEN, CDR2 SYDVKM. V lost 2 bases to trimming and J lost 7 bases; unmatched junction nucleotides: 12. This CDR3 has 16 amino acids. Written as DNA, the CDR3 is TGTGCCAGCAGTTTAACCTTACAAGGGACAGGGAGTGAGCAGTACTTC. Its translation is CASSLTLQGTGSEQYF.

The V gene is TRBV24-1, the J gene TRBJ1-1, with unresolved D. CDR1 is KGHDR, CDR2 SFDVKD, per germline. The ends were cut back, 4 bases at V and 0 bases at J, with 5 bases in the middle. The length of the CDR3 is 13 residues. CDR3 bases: TGTGCCACCAGTGACAGGCTGAACACTGAAGCTTTCTTT. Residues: CATSDRLNTEAFF.

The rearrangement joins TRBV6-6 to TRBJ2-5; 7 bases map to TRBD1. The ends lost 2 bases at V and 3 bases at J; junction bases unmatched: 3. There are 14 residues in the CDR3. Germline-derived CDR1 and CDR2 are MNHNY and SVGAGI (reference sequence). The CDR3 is CASSYHGQEETQYF. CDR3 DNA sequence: TGTGCCAGCAGTTACCATGGACAGGAAGAGACCCAGTACTTC.

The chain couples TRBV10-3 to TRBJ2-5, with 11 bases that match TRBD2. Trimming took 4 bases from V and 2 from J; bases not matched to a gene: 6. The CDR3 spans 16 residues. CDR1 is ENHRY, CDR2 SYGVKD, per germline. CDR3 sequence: CAISGGTSGPQETQYF. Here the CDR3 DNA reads TGTGCCATCAGTGGGGGGACTAGCGGCCCGCAAGAGACCCAGTACTTC.